Shown below are 4 T cell receptor beta chains from a single sample sequenced in a study of CD8+ T cells in alopecia areata. Investigators isolated RNA and reverse transcribed it into cDNA to act as the sequencing template. TCRdb keeps only in-frame clones here, not all; method: immunoSEQ multiplex PCR. Of some 150,000 clones detected, about 88% appear once; the ten largest clones hold 13%. Stated treatment: oral pan-JAK inhibitor, 5-10 mg twice daily. This sample comprised CD8+ T cells sorted from blood, obtained at week 4, from a patient treated with tofacitinib. The receptors shown here come from a human donor with alopecia areata.

The chain links TRBV7-9 to TRBJ2-2, with 9 bases matching TRBD2. Germline values: CDR1 SEHNR, CDR2 FQNEAQ (reference sequence). CDR3 length: 18 residues. J lost 0 bases, V lost 1 base, and 6 bases had no gene match. The CDR3 is CASSLGGSGSSNTGELFF. The DNA for the CDR3 is TGTGCCAGCAGCTTAGGAGGTAGCGGGAGCTCGAACACCGGGGAGCTGTTTTTT. Together with reference TRBV7-9 and TRBJ2-2, the CDR3 gives the full variable domain: DTGVSQNPRHKITKRGQNVTFRCDPISEHNRLYWYRQTLGQGPEFLTYFQNEAQLEKSRLLSDRFSAERPKGSFSTLEIQRTEQGDSAMYLCASSLGGSGSSNTGELFFGEGSRLTVL.

Here the CDR3 reads CASSFYRGRGTEAFF. CDR3 sequence (DNA): TGTGCCAGCAGCTTCTACAGGGGGCGAGGGACTGAAGCTTTCTTT. The rearrangement uses TRBV7-2 and TRBJ1-1, with 9 bases identical to TRBD1. Germline loops: CDR1 SGHTA, CDR2 FQGNSA. The CDR3 runs to 15 residues. With V trimmed by 3 bases and J by 5 bases, 7 bases remained unmatched.

As regards this clone: No DNA is shown, since the ends of the CDR3 on it are uncertain; the CDR3 is the one TCRdb lists. The chain links TRBV5-1 to TRBJ2-2; no DNA check was done on the table's D call, TRBD1. Ends included, the CDR3 has 16 residues. Per germline, CDR1 SGHRS and CDR2 YFSETQ. CDR3 sequence: CASRFFGQVDTGELFF.

This clone was counted once. V and J are TRBV15 and TRBJ1-5; 8 bases line up with TRBD1. Germline V lookup: CDR1 LNHNV, CDR2 YYDKDF (reference sequence). The V and J ends lost 1 base and 2 bases, in that order; junction bases with no gene match: 1. CDR3 length equals 15 residues. This chain's CDR3 is CATSRATGGNQPQHF. For the CDR3, the DNA is TGTGCCACCAGCAGAGCGACAGGGGGCAATCAGCCCCAGCATTTT.